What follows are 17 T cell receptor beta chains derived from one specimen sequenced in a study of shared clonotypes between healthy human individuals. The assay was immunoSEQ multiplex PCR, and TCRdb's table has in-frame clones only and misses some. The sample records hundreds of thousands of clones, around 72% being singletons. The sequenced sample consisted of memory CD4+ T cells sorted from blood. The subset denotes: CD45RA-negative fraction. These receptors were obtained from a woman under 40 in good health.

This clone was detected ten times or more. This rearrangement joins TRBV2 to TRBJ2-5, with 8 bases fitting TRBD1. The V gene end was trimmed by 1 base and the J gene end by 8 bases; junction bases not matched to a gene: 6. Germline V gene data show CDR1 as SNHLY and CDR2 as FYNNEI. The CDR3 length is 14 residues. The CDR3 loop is CASSEGWQGATQYF. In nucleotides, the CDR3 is TGTGCCAGCAGTGAAGGCTGGCAGGGGGCCACCCAGTACTTC.

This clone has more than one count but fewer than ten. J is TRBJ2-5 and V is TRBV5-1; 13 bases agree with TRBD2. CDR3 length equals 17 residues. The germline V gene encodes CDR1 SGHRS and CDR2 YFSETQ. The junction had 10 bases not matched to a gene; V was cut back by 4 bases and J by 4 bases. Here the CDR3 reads CASSGGLAGPIRETQYF. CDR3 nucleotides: TGCGCCAGCAGCGGGGGACTAGCGGGACCTATTCGAGAGACCCAGTACTTC.

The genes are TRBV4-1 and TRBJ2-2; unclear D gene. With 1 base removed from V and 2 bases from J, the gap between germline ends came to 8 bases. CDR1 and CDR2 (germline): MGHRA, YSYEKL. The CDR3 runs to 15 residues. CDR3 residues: CASSQVIQNTGELFF. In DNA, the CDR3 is TGCGCCAGCAGCCAAGTAATTCAAAACACCGGGGAGCTGTTTTTT.

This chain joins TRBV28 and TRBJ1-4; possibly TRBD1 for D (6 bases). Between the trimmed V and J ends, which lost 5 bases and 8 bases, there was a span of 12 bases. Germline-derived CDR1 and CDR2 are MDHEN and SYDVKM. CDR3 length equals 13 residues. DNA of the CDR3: TGTGCCAGCAGTGCCCAAGACAGGGAAAAACTGTTTTTT. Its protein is CASSAQDREKLFF.

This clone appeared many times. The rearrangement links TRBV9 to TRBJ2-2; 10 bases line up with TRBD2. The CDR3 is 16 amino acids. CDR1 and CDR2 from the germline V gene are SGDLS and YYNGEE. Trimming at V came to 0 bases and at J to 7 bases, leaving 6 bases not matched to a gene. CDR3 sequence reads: CASSVAGLAGDGELFF. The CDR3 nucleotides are TGTGCCAGCAGCGTAGCTGGCCTAGCGGGAGACGGGGAGCTGTTTTTT.

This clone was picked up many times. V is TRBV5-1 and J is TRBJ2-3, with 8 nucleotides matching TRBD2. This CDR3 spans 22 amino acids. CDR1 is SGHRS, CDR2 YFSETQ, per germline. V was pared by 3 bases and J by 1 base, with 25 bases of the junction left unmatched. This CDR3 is CASSSQAFTSGGWLKGTDTQYF. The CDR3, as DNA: TGCGCCAGCAGCTCCCAAGCTTTCACTAGCGGAGGATGGTTAAAGGGCACAGATACGCAGTATTTT.

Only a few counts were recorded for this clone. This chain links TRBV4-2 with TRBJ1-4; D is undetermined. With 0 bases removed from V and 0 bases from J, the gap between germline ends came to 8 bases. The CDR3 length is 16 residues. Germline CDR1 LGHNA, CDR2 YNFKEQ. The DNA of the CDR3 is TGTGCCAGCAGCCAAGATTTGAGGGCAACTAATGAAAAACTGTTTTTT. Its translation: CASSQDLRATNEKLFF.

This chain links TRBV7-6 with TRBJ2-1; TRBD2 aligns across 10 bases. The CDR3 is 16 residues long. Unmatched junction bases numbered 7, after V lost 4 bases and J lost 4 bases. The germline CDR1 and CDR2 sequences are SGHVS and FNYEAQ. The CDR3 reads CASSSGYSGRYNEQFF. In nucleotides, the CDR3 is TGTGCCAGCAGCTCTGGCTATAGCGGGAGGTACAATGAGCAGTTCTTC.

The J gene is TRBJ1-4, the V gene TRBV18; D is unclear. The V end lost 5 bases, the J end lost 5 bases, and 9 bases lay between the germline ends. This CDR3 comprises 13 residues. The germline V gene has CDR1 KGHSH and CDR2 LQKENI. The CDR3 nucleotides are TGTGCCAGCTCAACGACCGAGAATGAAAAACTGTTTTTT. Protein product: CASSTTENEKLFF. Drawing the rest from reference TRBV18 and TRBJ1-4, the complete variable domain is NAGVMQNPRHLVRRRGQEARLRCSPMKGHSHVYWYRQLPEEGLKFMVYLQKENIIDESGMPKERFSAEFPKEGPSILRIQQVVRGDSAAYFCASSTTENEKLFFGSGTQLSVL.

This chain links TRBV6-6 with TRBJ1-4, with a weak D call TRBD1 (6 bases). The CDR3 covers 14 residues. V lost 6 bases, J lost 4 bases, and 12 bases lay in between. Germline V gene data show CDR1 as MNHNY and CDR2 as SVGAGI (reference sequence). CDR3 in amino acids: CASRRTALNEKLFF. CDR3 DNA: TGTGCCAGCAGACGGACAGCTCTTAATGAAAAACTGTTTTTT.

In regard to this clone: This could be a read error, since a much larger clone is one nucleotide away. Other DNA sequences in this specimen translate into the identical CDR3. CDR3 coding DNA: TGTGCCAGCACCGGACAGAGCTACGAGCAGTACTTC. Translating it yields CASTGQSYEQYF. This rearrangement joins TRBV2 to TRBJ2-7; D is possibly TRBD1 (6 bases). The CDR3 contains 12 residues. Trimming took off 7 bases at V and 3 bases at J, with 10 bases between the two ends. Germline-derived CDR1 and CDR2 are SNHLY and FYNNEI.

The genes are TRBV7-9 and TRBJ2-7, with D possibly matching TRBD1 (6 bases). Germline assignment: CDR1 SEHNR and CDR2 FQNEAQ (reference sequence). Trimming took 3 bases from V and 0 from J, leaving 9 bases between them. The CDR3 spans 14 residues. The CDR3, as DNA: TGTGCCAGCAGCTTCCGACAGGACTCCTACGAGCAGTACTTC. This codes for CASSFRQDSYEQYF.

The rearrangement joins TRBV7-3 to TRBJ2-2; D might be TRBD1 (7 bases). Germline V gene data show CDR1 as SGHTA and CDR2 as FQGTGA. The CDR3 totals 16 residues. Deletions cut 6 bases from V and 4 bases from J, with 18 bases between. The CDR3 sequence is CASSQPRGASTGELFF. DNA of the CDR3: TGTGCCAGCAGTCAACCCAGGGGGGCGAGCACCGGGGAGCTGTTTTTT.

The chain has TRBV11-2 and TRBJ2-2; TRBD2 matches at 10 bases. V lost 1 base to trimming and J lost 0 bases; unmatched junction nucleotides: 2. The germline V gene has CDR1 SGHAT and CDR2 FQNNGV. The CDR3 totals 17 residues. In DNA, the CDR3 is TGTGCCAGCAGCTTAGGACTAGCGGGCTCGAACACCGGGGAGCTGTTTTTT. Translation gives CASSLGLAGSNTGELFF.

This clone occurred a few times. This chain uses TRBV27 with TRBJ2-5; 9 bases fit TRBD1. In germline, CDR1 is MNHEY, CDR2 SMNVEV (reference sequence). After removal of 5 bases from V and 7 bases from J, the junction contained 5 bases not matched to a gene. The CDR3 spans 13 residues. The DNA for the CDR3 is TGTGCCAGCAGTACCGGACAGGGGTTGACCCAGTACTTC. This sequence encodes CASSTGQGLTQYF.

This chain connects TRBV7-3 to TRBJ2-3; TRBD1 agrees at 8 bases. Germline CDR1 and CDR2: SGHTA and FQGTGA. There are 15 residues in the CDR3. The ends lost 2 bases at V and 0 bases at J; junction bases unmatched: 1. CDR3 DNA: TGTGCCAGCAGCTTAGACAGGGGTAGCACAGATACGCAGTATTTT. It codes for CASSLDRGSTDTQYF.

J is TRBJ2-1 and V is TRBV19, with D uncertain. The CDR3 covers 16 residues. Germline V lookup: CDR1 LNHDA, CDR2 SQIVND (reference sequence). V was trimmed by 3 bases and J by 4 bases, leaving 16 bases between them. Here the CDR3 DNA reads TGTGCCAGTAGTATTTTCGCGGACCGAATGTACAATGAGCAGTTCTTC. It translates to CASSIFADRMYNEQFF.